The subject of this entry is one T cell receptor (beta chain). TCRdb re-called the 5' RACE reads; every CDR3 protein appears as one record, without DNA. The sample shows some 400,000 distinct CDR3 sequences, and about 2.3% sits with its ten largest clones. Germline CDR1 is SGDLS and CDR2 is YYNGEE. There are 15 residues in the CDR3. The data belong to a study of monozygotic twins with inflammatory bowel disease. Material: blood. The chain couples TRBV9 to TRBJ2-7; TCRdb calls TRBD2, which cannot be checked without DNA. This receptor was identified in a human donor with ulcerative colitis or Crohn's disease, or a healthy co-twin of an affected twin (not recorded which). CDR3 sequence reads: CASSPGLDRVYEQYF.